The T cell receptor (beta chain) under discussion was sequenced for a study of lymphopenia after photon versus proton radiotherapy. This clone came up a few times. Its specificity is not known. Study results and limitations: After lymphocyte nadir, photon-treated repertoires showed oligoclonal expansion, especially CD8+ Temra.

TCRdb keeps only in-frame clones here, not all; method: immunoSEQ multiplex PCR. This sample carries nearly 25,000 clones, roughly 85% of them seen once, and the ten largest clones take roughly 20%. CDR3 length: 15 residues. The ends lost 4 bases at V and 6 bases at J; junction bases unmatched: 7. Germline V CDR1 and CDR2: SGHNT, YYREEE (reference sequence). The TCR was taken from a woman aged 70-85 years with pancreatic cancer. The specimen comprised peripheral blood, sampled from a patient treated with proton-based radiotherapy. The chain couples TRBV5-4 to TRBJ2-1; TRBD2 matches at 10 bases. The CDR3 protein is CASSPTSGKSNEQFF. The CDR3 DNA sequence: TGTGCCAGCAGCCCAACTAGCGGGAAGTCCAATGAGCAGTTCTTC.